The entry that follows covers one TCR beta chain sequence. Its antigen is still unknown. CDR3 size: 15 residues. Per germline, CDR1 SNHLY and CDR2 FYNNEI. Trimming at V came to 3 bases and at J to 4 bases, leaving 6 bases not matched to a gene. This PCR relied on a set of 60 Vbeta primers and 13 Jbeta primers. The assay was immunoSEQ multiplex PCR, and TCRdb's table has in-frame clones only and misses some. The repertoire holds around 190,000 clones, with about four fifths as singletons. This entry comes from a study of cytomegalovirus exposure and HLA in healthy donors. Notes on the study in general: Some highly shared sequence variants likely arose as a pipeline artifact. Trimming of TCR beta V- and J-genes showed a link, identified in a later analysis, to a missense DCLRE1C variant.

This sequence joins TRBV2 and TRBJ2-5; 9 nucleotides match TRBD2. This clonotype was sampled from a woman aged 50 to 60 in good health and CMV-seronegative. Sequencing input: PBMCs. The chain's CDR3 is CASSDQAGGRETQYF. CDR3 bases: TGTGCCAGCAGTGACCAGGCGGGGGGGCGAGAGACCCAGTACTTC.